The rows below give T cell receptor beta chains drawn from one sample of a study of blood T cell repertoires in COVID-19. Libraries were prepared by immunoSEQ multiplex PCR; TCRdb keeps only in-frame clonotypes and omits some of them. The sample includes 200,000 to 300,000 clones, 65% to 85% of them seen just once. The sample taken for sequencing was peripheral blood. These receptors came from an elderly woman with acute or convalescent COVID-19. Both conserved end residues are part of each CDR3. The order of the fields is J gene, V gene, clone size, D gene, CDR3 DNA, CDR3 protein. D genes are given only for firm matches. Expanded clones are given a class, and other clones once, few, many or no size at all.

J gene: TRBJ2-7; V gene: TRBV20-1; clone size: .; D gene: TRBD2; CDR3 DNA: TGCAGTGCTAGTGCTTCGACTAGCGGGGGGGCCGACGAGCAGTACTTC; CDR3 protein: CSASASTSGGADEQYF
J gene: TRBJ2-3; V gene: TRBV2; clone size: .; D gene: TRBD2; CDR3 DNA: TGTGCCAGCAGTGATCGGCGGGGGGGCCCCACAGATACGCAGTATTTT; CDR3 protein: CASSDRRGGPTDTQYF
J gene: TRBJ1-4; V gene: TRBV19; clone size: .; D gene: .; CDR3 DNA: TGTGCCAGTAGTCCCCTCGGGCTGCGGGGGACTAATGAAAAACTGTTTTTT; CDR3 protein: CASSPLGLRGTNEKLFF
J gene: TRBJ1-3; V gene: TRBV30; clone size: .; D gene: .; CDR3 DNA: TGTGCCTGGACCCCAGGACAGCCTGGAAACACCATATATTTT; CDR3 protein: CAWTPGQPGNTIYF
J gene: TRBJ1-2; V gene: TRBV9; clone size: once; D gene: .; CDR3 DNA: TGTGCCAGCAGCGCTCCGGTCGGGGGGGCGCGAAATGGCTACACCTTC; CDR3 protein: CASSAPVGGARNGYTF
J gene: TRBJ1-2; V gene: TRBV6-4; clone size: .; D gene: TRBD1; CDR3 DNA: TGTGCCAGCAGGCGGACAGGTTCCCCCATGTATGGCTACACCTTC; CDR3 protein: CASRRTGSPMYGYTF
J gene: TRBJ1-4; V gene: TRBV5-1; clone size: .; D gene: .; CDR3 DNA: TGCGCCAGCAGCTTCTCGGGGGGCGATGAAAAACTGTTTTTT; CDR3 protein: CASSFSGGDEKLFF
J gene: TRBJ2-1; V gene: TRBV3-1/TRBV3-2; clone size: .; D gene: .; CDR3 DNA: TGTGCCAGCAGCCAAGCCGGGGGAAACAATGAGCAGTTCTTC; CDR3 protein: CASSQAGGNNEQFF
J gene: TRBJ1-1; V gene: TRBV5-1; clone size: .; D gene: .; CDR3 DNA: TGCGCCAGTGCACAACAGGGTGGGAGCACTGAAGCTTTCTTT; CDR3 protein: CASAQQGGSTEAFF
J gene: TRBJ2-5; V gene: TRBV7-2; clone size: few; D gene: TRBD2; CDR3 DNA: TGTGCCAGCAGCTTAGGCGGGGGTTTCCAAGAGACCCAGTACTTC; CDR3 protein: CASSLGGGFQETQYF
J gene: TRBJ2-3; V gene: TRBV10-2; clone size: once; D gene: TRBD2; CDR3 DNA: TGCGCCAGCACCTGGACTAGCGGCACAGATACGCAGTATTTT; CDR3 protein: CASTWTSGTDTQYF
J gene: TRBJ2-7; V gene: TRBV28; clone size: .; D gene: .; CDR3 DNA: TGTGCCAGCAGTTTCAGTGGCCAGGGTAGCTACGAGCAGTACTTC; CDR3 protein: CASSFSGQGSYEQYF
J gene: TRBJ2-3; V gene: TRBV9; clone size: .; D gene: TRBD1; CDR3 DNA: TGTGCCAGCAGCGTAGGAGGACAGGGAACAGATACGCAGTATTTT; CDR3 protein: CASSVGGQGTDTQYF
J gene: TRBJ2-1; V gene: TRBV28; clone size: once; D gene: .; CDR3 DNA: TGTGCCAGCAATTTACCAGGGTTGCGGGAGCAGTTCTTC; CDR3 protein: CASNLPGLREQFF
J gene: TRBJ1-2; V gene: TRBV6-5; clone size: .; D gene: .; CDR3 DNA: TGTGCCAGCAGAGCAGGAGGCCACGGCTACACCTTC; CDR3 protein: CASRAGGHGYTF
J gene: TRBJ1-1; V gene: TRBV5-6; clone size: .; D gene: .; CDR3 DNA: TGTGCCAGCAGCTTGGCAAATAGACTTCATGAAGCTTTCTTT; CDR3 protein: CASSLANRLHEAFF
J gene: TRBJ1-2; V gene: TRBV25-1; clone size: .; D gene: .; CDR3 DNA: TGTGCCAGCAGTGAAAGTAGGGGCAGAGACTATGGCTACACCTTC; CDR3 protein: CASSESRGRDYGYTF
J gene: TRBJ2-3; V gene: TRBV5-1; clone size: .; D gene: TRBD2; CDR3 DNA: TGCGCCAGCAGCTCCGAAAGGACTAGCGGGAGAGTTGCAGATACGCAGTATTTT; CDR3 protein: CASSSERTSGRVADTQYF
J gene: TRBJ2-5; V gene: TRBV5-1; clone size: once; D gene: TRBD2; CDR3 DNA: TGCGCCAGCAGCTTCACTAGCGGGAGGGCCCTCGGAGAGACCCAGTACTTC; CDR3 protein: CASSFTSGRALGETQYF
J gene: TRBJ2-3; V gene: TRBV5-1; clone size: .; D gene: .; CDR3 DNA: TGCGCCAGCAGCTCGATATCAGGGGGGACAGATACGCAGTATTTT; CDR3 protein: CASSSISGGTDTQYF
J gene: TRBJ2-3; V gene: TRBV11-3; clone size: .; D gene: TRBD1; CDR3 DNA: TGTGCCAGCAGTCCCGGGACAGGGTCTCGCACAGATACGCAGTATTTT; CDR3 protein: CASSPGTGSRTDTQYF
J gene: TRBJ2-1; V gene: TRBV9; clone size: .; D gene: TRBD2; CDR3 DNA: TGTGCCAGCAGCGTTGGCGGGAGCATACTTCGAACGAACAATGAGCAGTTCTTC; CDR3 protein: CASSVGGSILRTNNEQFF
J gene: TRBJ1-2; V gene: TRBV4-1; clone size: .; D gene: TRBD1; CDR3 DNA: TGCGCCAGCAGCCAAGACAGAGGTAGGACAGGGAACTATGGCTACACCTTC; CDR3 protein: CASSQDRGRTGNYGYTF
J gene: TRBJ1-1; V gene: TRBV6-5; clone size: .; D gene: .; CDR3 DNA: TGTGCCAGCACGGTGCTGTCTGAAGCTTTCTTT; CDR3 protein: CASTVLSEAFF
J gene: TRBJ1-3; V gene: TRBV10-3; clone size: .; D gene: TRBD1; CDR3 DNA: TGTGCCATCAGGGGACAGGGGACATCTGGAAACACCATATATTTT; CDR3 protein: CAIRGQGTSGNTIYF
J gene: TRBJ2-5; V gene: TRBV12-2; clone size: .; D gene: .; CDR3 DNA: TGTGCAAGTCGCTTTTACAGGGTCCCAGAGACCCAGTACTTC; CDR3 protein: CASRFYRVPETQYF
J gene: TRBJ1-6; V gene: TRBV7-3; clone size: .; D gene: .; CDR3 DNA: TGTGCCAGCAGCTTAACCGGGATCGCTTCACCCCTCCACTTT; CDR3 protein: CASSLTGIASPLHF
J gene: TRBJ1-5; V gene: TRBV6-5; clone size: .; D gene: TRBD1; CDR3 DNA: TGTGCCAGCAGTCGGACAGGGGGCGTTCAGCCCCAGCATTTT; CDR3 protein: CASSRTGGVQPQHF
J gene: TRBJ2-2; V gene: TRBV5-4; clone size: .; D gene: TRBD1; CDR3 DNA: TGTGCCAGCAGCCTCGGGACAGCCACCGGGGAGCTGTTTTTT; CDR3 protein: CASSLGTATGELFF
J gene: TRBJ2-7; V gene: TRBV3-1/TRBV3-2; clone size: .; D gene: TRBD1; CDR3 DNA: TGTGCCAGCAGCCTTTTTAGGGCCGGACAGGGGTCCAACGAGCAGTACTTC; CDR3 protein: CASSLFRAGQGSNEQYF
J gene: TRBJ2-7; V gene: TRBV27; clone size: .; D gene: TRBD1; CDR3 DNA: TGTGCCAGCAGTCTCGGAGGGACAGGGGCAGGAGAGCAGTACTTC; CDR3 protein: CASSLGGTGAGEQYF
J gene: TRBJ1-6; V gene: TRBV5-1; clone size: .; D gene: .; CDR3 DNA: TGCGCCAGCAGCCCTTCACCGGGACAATATAATTCACCCCTCCACTTT; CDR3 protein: CASSPSPGQYNSPLHF
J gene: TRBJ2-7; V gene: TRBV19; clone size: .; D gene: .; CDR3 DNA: TGTGCCAGTAGCTCCTCTGGGGGGGCGACCGAGCAGTACTTC; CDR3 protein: CASSSSGGATEQYF